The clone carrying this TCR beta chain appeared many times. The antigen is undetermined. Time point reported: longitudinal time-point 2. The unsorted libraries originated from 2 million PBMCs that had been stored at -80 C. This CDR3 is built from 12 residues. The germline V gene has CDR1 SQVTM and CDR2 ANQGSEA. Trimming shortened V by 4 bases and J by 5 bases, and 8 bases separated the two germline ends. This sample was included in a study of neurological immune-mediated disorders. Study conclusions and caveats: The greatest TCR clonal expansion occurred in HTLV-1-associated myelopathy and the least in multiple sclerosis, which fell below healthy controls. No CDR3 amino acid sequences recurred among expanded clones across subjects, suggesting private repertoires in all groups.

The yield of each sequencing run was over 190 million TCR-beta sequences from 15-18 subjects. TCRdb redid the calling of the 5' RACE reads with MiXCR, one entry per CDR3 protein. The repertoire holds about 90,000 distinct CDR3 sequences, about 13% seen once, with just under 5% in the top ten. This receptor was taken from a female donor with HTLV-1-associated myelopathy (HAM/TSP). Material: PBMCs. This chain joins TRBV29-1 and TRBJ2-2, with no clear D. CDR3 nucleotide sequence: TGCAGCGTTGCACGGCAAACCGGGGAGCTGTTTTTT. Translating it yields CSVARQTGELFF.